This T cell receptor (beta chain) was sequenced during a study of tumor and adjacent non-tumor tissue in lung cancer listed by TCRdb under 2018. About the study as a whole: The cohort included more than nine adenocarcinoma, 2 squamous cell carcinoma and 1 small cell lung cancer patients. For each patient, one tumor sample and one normal lung sample were taken, giving around 30 paired specimens that underwent TCRbeta CDR3 sequencing. The study compared bulk TCRbeta repertoires between lung tumor tissue and matched distant non-tumor lung tissue from fewer than 19 lung cancer patients. Sequencing produced 130 million or so productive TCRbeta reads in total, an average of about 4.2 million reads per sample. Ages among the approximately 15 patients ranged from about 30 to 85 years, there were 10 men and 5 women, and disease was at TNM stage I to III.

RNA was extracted from bulk unsorted tissue and checked for quality with a NanoDrop ND-1000 and an Agilent 2100. Distant non-tumor tissue taken more than 3 cm from the tumor edge was used as the normal lung sample. The donors were newly diagnosed lung cancer patients admitted for thoracic surgery in China from August to November 2014 who had not received prior chemotherapy. The study excluded patients who had received radiotherapy or chemotherapy before or who had another cancer at the same time. Surgical tissue pieces of roughly 1-2.2 cm3 were preserved in RNAlater solution and were kept at -80 degrees C until use. Preparation of the library involved multiplex PCR. Instrument on record: Illumina HiSeq 2500. TCRbeta libraries were constructed through three rounds of nested PCR with primers (Table S4) according to protocols adapted from ARM-PCR. Before sequencing, PCR products in the 200-500 bp range were cut out of the gel and cleaned up using the QIAquick gel extraction kit. As for the authors' bioinformatics: Reads were cleaned using Trimmomatic, were merged into complete CDR3 sequences using FLASH, and were assigned to V(D)J germline segments using MiTCR. Clonal diversity was calculated as the inverse Simpson's index using VDJtools. Productive reads were defined as in-frame sequences without a premature stop codon. Clones were called with MiXCR by TCRdb after fastp trimmed the public reads at Q25, and only in-frame beta chains were retained. Each CDR3 protein gets just one entry, which takes the most common genes and DNA from the rows behind it. What appears here as the V and J calls and clone size reflects TCRdb's work, not the paper's. This sample comprises about 98,000 distinct CDR3 sequences, roughly 80% of them detected only once. Under 40% of the sample comes from the top ten.

As for this clonotype: This clone's antigen is unknown. A read error may produce the germline difference seen at one junction end.

Beyond this particular receptor, the publication reports: Significantly higher TCR diversity was found in younger patients, and higher tumor TCR diversity was associated with shorter overall and disease-free survival. The sequencing platform is not named in the methods, and unique molecular identifiers are not mentioned. Because peripheral blood was not sequenced, blood TCRbeta repertoires in the lung cancer patients of the study were not examined. Tumor tissue showed significantly greater TCR diversity (inverse Simpson) than normal lung tissue (431.37 vs 166.20, P = 0.0075, Mann-Whitney U test). With only around 16 patients in the cohort, the authors noted that larger samples and more detailed clinical data are needed. The top 100 clones accounted for a significantly larger cumulative portion of the repertoire in normal lung than in tumor tissue.

The origin of this receptor is a man between 60 and 75 years old with small cell lung cancer. The specimen was distant non-tumor lung tissue.

For the CDR3, the sequence is CSVARGQLWDDEQFF. The sequenced DNA: TGCAGTGTTGCGAGAGGGCAACTCTGGGATGATGAGCAATTCTTC. Rearrangement joined TRBV29-1 to TRBJ2-1; possibly the D gene is TRBD2, per 5 matching bases. There are 15 amino acids in the CDR3, from cysteine to phenylalanine inclusive. The retained sequence is limited to the CDR3, 45 bases, with the frame set at the first base. From the germline V gene, CDR1 is SQVTM and CDR2 is ANQGSEA.